Listed here are 27 T cell receptor beta chains from one sample, sequenced in a study of shared clonotypes between healthy human individuals. Assay: immunoSEQ multiplex PCR; the TCRdb copy retains only in-frame clones and omits some. Of some 2,400,000 clones listed, roughly 95% were seen once; the top ten hold less than 0.15%. Sequenced material: naive CD4+ T cells sorted from blood. Subset: CD45RA+ positively selected. Receptors originate from a man aged 18-30 years in good health.

The rearrangement links TRBV19 to TRBJ2-7, with D perhaps TRBD1 (6 bases). The germline V gene encodes CDR1 LNHDA and CDR2 SQIVND (reference sequence). The CDR3 sequence is 13 residues long. With 3 bases removed from V and 1 base from J, the gap between germline ends came to 7 bases. The CDR3 DNA reads TGTGCCAGTAGTATGGACAGTTCCTACGAGCAGTACTTC. It translates to CASSMDSSYEQYF.

The chain recombines TRBV5-1 with TRBJ1-4; D is ambiguous. Trimming took off 2 bases at V and 8 bases at J, with 13 bases between the two ends. The CDR3 has 14 amino acids. Per germline, CDR1 SGHRS and CDR2 YFSETQ. CDR3 residues: CASSFFGPWEKLFF. Written as DNA, the CDR3 is TGCGCCAGCAGCTTTTTTGGCCCCTGGGAAAAACTGTTTTTT.

The J gene is TRBJ2-7, the V gene TRBV10-3; TRBD2 matches at 9 bases. CDR1 and CDR2 from the germline V gene are ENHRY and SYGVKD. The CDR3 has 15 amino acids. J lost 3 bases, V lost 7 bases, and 10 bases had no gene match. CDR3 loop: CAITPRAGGGYEQYF. CDR3 bases: TGTGCCATCACCCCACGAGCGGGAGGCGGCTACGAGCAGTACTTC.

The chain employs TRBV29-1 and TRBJ2-7, with 7 bases fitting TRBD1. The CDR3 totals 19 residues. Trimming cost V 0 bases and J 4 bases; bases outside gene matches: 21. The germline CDR1 and CDR2 sequences are SQVTM and ANQGSEA. The CDR3 coding sequence is TGCAGCGTTGAAGAGGGTGGGGCCTTTATTGGACAGGTCCTATACGAGCAGTACTTC. This gives the protein CSVEEGGAFIGQVLYEQYF.

For this clone: This same CDR3 is encoded by further DNA sequences in the sample. The chain's CDR3 is CASSRTGLNQPQHF. The CDR3 nucleotides read TGTGCCAGCAGCCGGACAGGGCTCAATCAGCCCCAGCATTTT. The chain has TRBV6-5 and TRBJ1-5, with 8 bases identical to TRBD1. Germline CDR1 reads MNHEY; CDR2 reads SVGAGI. The trim removed 6 bases at V and 3 bases at J, leaving 4 bases unmatched. The CDR3 runs 14 residues.

The gene calls are TRBV2 and TRBJ1-2; no firm D call. Germline lookup yields CDR1 SNHLY and CDR2 FYNNEI. V lost 2 bases and J lost 4, with 5 bases in between. CDR3 size: 12 residues. The DNA for the CDR3 is TGTGCCAGCAGTGAAAACACCTATGGCTACACCTTC. It specifies CASSENTYGYTF.

This clone was observed once. The gene calls are TRBV5-1 and TRBJ1-1; D gene uncertain. V was pared by 1 base and J by 3 bases, with 16 bases between. The CDR3 contains 16 residues. The germline V gene encodes CDR1 SGHRS and CDR2 YFSETQ. CDR3 in DNA: TGCGCCAGCAGCTTGAGGGCCCTTGGGCCAGACACTGAAGCTTTCTTT. Translated, it gives CASSLRALGPDTEAFF.

This clone was recorded a few times. Other DNA sequences within the sample encode an identical CDR3. V and J are TRBV30 and TRBJ1-5; D call uncertain. Germline CDR1 is GTSNPN and CDR2 is SVGIG (reference sequence). The CDR3 consists of 13 residues. The ends were cut back, 2 bases at V and 1 base at J, with 6 bases in the middle. As DNA, the CDR3 is TGTGCCTGGAGTCCCAGGAGCAATCAGCCCCAGCATTTT. Translation: CAWSPRSNQPQHF.

As regards this clone: Other DNA sequences in the same sample also yield this CDR3. This sequence joins TRBV5-1 and TRBJ1-4; D remains unclear. Trimming left V 0 bases short and J 0 bases short, with 3 bases between. Germline CDR1 SGHRS, CDR2 YFSETQ. This CDR3 is 14 amino acids long. For the CDR3, the DNA is TGCGCCAGCAGCTTGGAAGCAACTAATGAAAAACTGTTTTTT. This gives the protein CASSLEATNEKLFF.

This rearrangement joins TRBV27 to TRBJ2-7; D perhaps matches TRBD2 (6 bases). Between the trimmed V and J ends, which lost 4 bases and 5 bases, there was a span of 15 bases. The germline V gene has CDR1 MNHEY and CDR2 SMNVEV (reference sequence). This CDR3 spans 14 amino acids. This CDR3 is CASSSRTGLDEQYF. In DNA, the CDR3 is TGTGCCAGCAGTTCCCGGACGGGACTCGACGAGCAGTACTTC.

V usage is TRBV6-5 and J usage is TRBJ2-2; D is ambiguous. V shed 7 bases and J shed 6 bases, with 9 bases lying between them. CDR1 is MNHEY and CDR2 is SVGAGI in the germline V gene. The CDR3 length is 12 residues. CDR3 in amino acids: CASMRGPGELFF. The CDR3 coding sequence is TGTGCCAGCATGCGAGGCCCCGGGGAGCTGTTTTTT.

For the CDR3, the DNA is TGCGCCAGCAGCCCGGGGACTAGCAAGGGAGAGACCCAGTACTTC. This gives the protein CASSPGTSKGETQYF. The rearrangement uses TRBV5-1 and TRBJ2-5; 9 bases align to TRBD2. After removal of 4 bases from V and 4 bases from J, the junction contained 8 bases not matched to a gene. Germline V gives CDR1 SGHRS, CDR2 YFSETQ. CDR3 length: 15 residues.

In nucleotides, the CDR3 is TGTGCCAGCAGCTTAGAGGGGACTACCCCTCGCGAGCAGTACTTC. As protein: CASSLEGTTPREQYF. The chain links TRBV7-2 to TRBJ2-7; 7 nucleotides line up with TRBD2. Per the germline V gene, CDR1 is SGHTA and CDR2 is FQGNSA. The CDR3 runs to 15 residues. J was trimmed by 6 bases and V by 1 base; bases with no gene match: 9.

The chain employs TRBV2 and TRBJ2-7; D is perhaps TRBD1 (6 bases). CDR3 size: 15 residues. Germline lookup yields CDR1 SNHLY and CDR2 FYNNEI. Trimming shortened V by 4 bases and J by 1 base, and 14 bases separated the two germline ends. Here the CDR3 DNA reads TGTGCCAGCAGTGGGAACAGGGAAGAATCCTACGAGCAGTACTTC. Translation gives CASSGNREESYEQYF.

The chain joins TRBV2 to TRBJ2-7; D is perhaps TRBD1 or TRBD2 (5 bases each). Germline assignment: CDR1 SNHLY and CDR2 FYNNEI. V was cut by 5 bases and J by 2 bases, with 13 bases left in between. The CDR3 contains 14 residues. The CDR3 is CASSQSGGTYEQYF. CDR3 bases: TGTGCCAGCAGTCAAAGTGGGGGAACCTACGAGCAGTACTTC.

This clone was seen just once. The chain carries TRBV5-1 and TRBJ1-3; tentatively, D is TRBD1 (6 bases). CDR1 and CDR2 from the germline V gene are SGHRS and YFSETQ. Trimming pared 0 bases from V and 0 bases from J, leaving 13 bases between. This CDR3 is 17 amino acids long. CDR3 protein: CASSLGGTTVSGNTIYF. CDR3 bases: TGCGCCAGCAGCTTGGGAGGGACAACTGTCTCTGGAAACACCATATATTTT.

This chain connects TRBV2 to TRBJ1-6, with unresolved D. V was shortened by 4 bases and J by 4 bases, with 11 bases between the two germline ends. The germline gives CDR1 SNHLY, CDR2 FYNNEI. This CDR3 spans 15 amino acids. In DNA, the CDR3 is TGTGCCAGCAGTGTCAGTTCGGATTATAATTCACCCCTCCACTTT. It specifies CASSVSSDYNSPLHF.

The chain uses TRBV5-4 and TRBJ2-5; possible D gene TRBD1, 5 bases. Looked up from germline, CDR1 is SGHNT and CDR2 is YYREEE (reference sequence). This CDR3 is built from 14 residues. Trimming removed 1 base at V and 5 bases at J, with 12 bases between. CDR3 protein: CASSLRQGEETQYF. In DNA form, the CDR3 reads TGTGCCAGCAGCTTGCGGCAGGGCGAGGAGACCCAGTACTTC.

CDR3 bases: TGTGCCAGCAGCTTGCGGGAAGAGACCCAGTACTTC. This gives the protein CASSLREETQYF. The V and J genes are TRBV7-6 and TRBJ2-5, with a weak D call TRBD2 (5 bases). Trimming removed 3 bases at V and 3 bases at J, with 5 bases between. Germline-derived CDR1 and CDR2 are SGHVS and FNYEAQ. The CDR3 extends over 12 amino acids.

As DNA, the CDR3 is TGTGCCTGGACTGGAAACATGAACACTGAAGCTTTCTTT. Protein product: CAWTGNMNTEAFF. The chain carries TRBV30 and TRBJ1-1, with no clear D. Germline V CDR1 and CDR2: GTSNPN, SVGIG (reference sequence). This CDR3 region has 13 residues. The V end lost 4 bases, the J end lost 0 bases, and 9 bases lay between the germline ends.

Notes on this clone: The sample holds other DNA sequences that translate to the same CDR3. The V gene is TRBV5-1, the J gene TRBJ2-4; 7 nucleotides match TRBD2. Per the germline V gene, CDR1 is SGHRS and CDR2 is YFSETQ. Trimming at V came to 2 bases and at J to 0 bases, leaving 2 bases not matched to a gene. The CDR3 is made up of 15 amino acids. CDR3 sequence (DNA): TGCGCCAGCAGCTTAGCGGGGCTAGCCAAAAACATTCAGTACTTC. Translation: CASSLAGLAKNIQYF. The complete variable domain, with remaining parts taken from reference TRBV5-1 and TRBJ2-4, reads KAGVTQTPRYLIKTRGQQVTLSCSPISGHRSVSWYQQTPGQGLQFLFEYFSETQRNKGNFPGRFSGRQFSNSRSEMNVSTLELGDSALYLCASSLAGLAKNIQYFGAGTRLSVL.

The chain employs TRBV11-2 and TRBJ1-2; D perhaps matches TRBD1 (5 bases). The V end lost 4 bases, the J end lost 9 bases, and 18 bases lay between the germline ends. The CDR3 runs 14 residues. Germline lookup yields CDR1 SGHAT and CDR2 FQNNGV. CDR3 loop: CASSSGGGVWRYTF. The CDR3 DNA reads TGTGCCAGCAGCTCAGGCGGGGGGGTATGGCGCTACACCTTC.

The V and J genes are TRBV7-2 and TRBJ2-2; D remains unclear. Germline V gene sequence: CDR1 SGHTA, CDR2 FQGNSA. V lost 3 bases, J lost 0 bases, and 5 bases lay in between. This CDR3 contains 14 residues. CDR3 sequence reads: CASSLLANTGELFF. CDR3 nucleotides: TGTGCCAGCAGCTTGTTGGCGAACACCGGGGAGCTGTTTTTT.

The chain has TRBV2 and TRBJ2-3; D ambiguous. The CDR3 has 13 residues. Germline V lookup: CDR1 SNHLY, CDR2 FYNNEI. V lost 6 bases, J lost 3 bases, and 10 bases lay in between. For the CDR3, the DNA is TGTGCCAGCAGGACCCCTTGGACAGATACGCAGTATTTT. This codes for CASRTPWTDTQYF.

The chain is built from TRBV30 and TRBJ1-2; no clear D. This CDR3 is built from 14 residues. Trimming cost V 4 bases and J 1 base, with 13 bases left between them. CDR1 is GTSNPN, CDR2 SVGIG, per germline (reference sequence). DNA of the CDR3: TGTGCCTGGACCCGGTCCCACCATAACTATGGCTACACCTTC. It yields the protein CAWTRSHHNYGYTF.

This sequence joins TRBV9 and TRBJ2-6; D assignment may be TRBD1 or TRBD2 (5 bases each). V was trimmed by 4 bases and J by 2 bases, leaving 13 bases between them. Germline assignment: CDR1 SGDLS and CDR2 YYNGEE. This CDR3 is built from 16 residues. This CDR3 is CASSPSVGAGANVLTF. In DNA, the CDR3 is TGTGCCAGCAGCCCCTCGGTGGGGGCTGGGGCCAACGTCCTGACTTTC.

The V gene is TRBV18, the J gene TRBJ1-1, with unresolved D. The germline V gene encodes CDR1 KGHSH and CDR2 LQKENI. The CDR3 sequence is 12 residues long. V dropped 8 bases and J dropped 1 base, with 8 bases sitting between them. CDR3 loop: CASRDPNTEAFF. CDR3 nucleotides: TGTGCCAGCCGCGATCCGAACACTGAAGCTTTCTTT.